The 3 T cell receptor beta chains listed next were all sequenced from one sample in a study of cytomegalovirus exposure and HLA in healthy donors. The PCR ran on 60 Vbeta and 13 Jbeta primers. This table comes from immunoSEQ multiplex PCR, and its TCRdb copy is limited to in-frame clones, with some not included. The data show about 130,000 clones, more than 75% seen once. Sequences were obtained from PBMCs. The receptors were sampled from a man aged 25 to 45 in good health and CMV-seronegative.

This chain joins TRBV7-9 and TRBJ2-5, with D possibly TRBD2 on 5 matching bases. Trimming took off 4 bases at V and 8 bases at J, with 17 bases between the two ends. The CDR3 contains 14 residues. Germline CDR1 and CDR2: SEHNR and FQNEAQ (reference sequence). The CDR3 loop is CASSYRGSEGTQYF. For the CDR3, the DNA is TGTGCCAGCAGCTACCGAGGGTCCGAGGGAACCCAGTACTTC.

The CDR3 region is CASRPWGGRANVLTF. Written as DNA, the CDR3 is TGCGCCAGCCGCCCATGGGGGGGTCGGGCCAACGTCCTGACTTTC. The rearrangement joins TRBV5-1 to TRBJ2-6, with 7 bases that match TRBD2. The V segment lost 7 bases and the J segment 5 bases; nucleotides outside the gene matches: 9. This CDR3 comprises 15 residues. Germline V CDR1 and CDR2: SGHRS, YFSETQ.

V is TRBV7-8 and J is TRBJ2-3; 8 bases match TRBD2. The CDR3 loop spans 12 amino acids. Germline V CDR1 and CDR2: SGHVS, FQNEAQ. The trim removed 2 bases at V and 15 bases at J, leaving 7 bases unmatched. The CDR3: CASSLNGRAPYF. In DNA, the CDR3 is TGTGCCAGCAGCTTAAACGGGAGGGCTCCCTATTTT.